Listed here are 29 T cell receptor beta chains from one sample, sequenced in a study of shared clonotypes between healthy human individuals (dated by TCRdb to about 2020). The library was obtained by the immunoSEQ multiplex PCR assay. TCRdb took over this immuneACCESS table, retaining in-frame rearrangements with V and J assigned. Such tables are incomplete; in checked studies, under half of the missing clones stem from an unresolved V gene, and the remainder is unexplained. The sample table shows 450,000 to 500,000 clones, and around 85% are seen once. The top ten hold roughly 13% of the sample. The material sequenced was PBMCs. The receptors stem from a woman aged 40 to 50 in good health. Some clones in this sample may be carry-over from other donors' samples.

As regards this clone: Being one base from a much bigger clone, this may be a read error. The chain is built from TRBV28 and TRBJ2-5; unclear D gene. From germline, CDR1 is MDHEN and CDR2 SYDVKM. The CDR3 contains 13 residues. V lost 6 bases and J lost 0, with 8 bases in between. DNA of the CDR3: TGTGCCAGCAGCCGGACCTACCAAGAGACCCAGTACTTC. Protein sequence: CASSRTYQETQYF.

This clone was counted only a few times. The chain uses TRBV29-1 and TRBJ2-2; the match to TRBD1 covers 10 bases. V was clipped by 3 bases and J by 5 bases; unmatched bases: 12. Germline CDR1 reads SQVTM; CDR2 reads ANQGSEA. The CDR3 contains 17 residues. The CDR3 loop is CSVEGSRDRGRTGELFF. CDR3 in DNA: TGCAGCGTTGAGGGGTCCCGGGACAGGGGTCGGACCGGGGAGCTGTTTTTT.

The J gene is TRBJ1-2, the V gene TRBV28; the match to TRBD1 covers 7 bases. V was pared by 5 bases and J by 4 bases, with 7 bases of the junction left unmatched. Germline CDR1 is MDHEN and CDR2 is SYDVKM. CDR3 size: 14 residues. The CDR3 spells CASSRVGTAYGYTF. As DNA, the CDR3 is TGTGCCAGCAGTCGCGTTGGGACAGCCTATGGCTACACCTTC.

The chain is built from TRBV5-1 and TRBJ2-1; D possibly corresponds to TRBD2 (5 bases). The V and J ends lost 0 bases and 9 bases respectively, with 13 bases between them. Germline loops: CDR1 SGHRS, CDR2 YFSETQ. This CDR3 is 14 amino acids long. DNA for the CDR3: TGCGCCAGCAGCTTGGTAGGTAGCGATAGTGAGCAGTTCTTC. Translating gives CASSLVGSDSEQFF.

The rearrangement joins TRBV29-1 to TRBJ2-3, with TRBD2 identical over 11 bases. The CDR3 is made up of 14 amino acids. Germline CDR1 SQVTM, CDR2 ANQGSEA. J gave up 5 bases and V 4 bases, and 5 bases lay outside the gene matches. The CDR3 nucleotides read TGCAGCGTTGGGGTGACTAGCGGGATAGATACGCAGTATTTT. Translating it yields CSVGVTSGIDTQYF.

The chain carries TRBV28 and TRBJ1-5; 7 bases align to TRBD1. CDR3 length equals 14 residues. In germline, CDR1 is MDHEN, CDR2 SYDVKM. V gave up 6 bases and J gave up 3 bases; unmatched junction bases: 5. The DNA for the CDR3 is TGTGCCAGCAGGCGGGGGACAGCCAATCAGCCCCAGCATTTT. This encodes CASRRGTANQPQHF.

CDR3 DNA sequence: TGTGCCATCAGTGCGGCTAGCGGGAGGAATAACTCCTACGAGCAGTACTTC. Translation: CAISAASGRNNSYEQYF. V is TRBV10-3 and J is TRBJ2-7; TRBD2 agrees at 11 bases. Germline V gives CDR1 ENHRY, CDR2 SYGVKD. V was pared by 4 bases and J by 0 bases, with 8 bases of the junction left unmatched. The CDR3 has 17 residues.

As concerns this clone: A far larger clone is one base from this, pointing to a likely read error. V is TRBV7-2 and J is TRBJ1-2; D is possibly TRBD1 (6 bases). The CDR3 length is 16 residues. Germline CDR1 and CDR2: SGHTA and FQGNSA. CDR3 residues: CASSLELAGEGYGYIF. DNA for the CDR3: TGTGCCAGCAGCTTAGAGTTGGCAGGGGAGGGCTATGGCTACATCTTC. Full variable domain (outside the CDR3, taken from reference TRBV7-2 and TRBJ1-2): GAGVSQSPSNKVTEKGKDVELRCDPISGHTALYWYRQSLGQGLEFLIYFQGNSAPDKSGLPSDRFSAERTGGSVSTLTIQRTQQEDSAVYLCASSLELAGEGYGYIFGSGTRLTVV.

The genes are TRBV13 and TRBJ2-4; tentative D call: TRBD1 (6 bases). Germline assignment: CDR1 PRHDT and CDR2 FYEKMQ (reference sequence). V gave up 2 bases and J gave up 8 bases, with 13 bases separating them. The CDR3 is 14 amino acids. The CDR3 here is CASSLYRAADIQYF. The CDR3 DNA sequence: TGTGCCAGCAGCTTATACAGGGCGGCGGACATTCAGTACTTC.

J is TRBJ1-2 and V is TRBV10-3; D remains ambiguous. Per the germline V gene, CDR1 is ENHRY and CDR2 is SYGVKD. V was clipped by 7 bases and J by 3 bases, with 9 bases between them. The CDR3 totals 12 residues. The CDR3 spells CAIKGSDYGYTF. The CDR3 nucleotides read TGTGCCATCAAAGGGAGTGACTATGGCTACACCTTC.

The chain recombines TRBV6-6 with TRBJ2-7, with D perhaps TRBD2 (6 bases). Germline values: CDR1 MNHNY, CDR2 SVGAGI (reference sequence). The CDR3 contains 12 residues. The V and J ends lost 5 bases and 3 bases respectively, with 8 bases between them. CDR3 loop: CASSSSGYEQYF. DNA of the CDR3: TGTGCCAGCAGTAGTAGCGGCTACGAGCAGTACTTC.

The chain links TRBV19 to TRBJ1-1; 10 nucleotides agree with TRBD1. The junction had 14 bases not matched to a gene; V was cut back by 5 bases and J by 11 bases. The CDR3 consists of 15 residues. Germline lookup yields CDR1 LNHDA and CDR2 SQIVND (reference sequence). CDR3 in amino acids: CASSATPGTGERAFF. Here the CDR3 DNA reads TGTGCCAGTAGTGCCACCCCCGGGACAGGGGAGCGGGCTTTCTTT.

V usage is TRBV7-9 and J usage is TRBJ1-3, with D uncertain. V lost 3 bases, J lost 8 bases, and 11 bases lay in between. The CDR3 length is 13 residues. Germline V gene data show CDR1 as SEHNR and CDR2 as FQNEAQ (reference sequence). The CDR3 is CASSFSSIDTIYF. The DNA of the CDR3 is TGTGCCAGCAGCTTTTCTTCCATCGACACCATATATTTT.

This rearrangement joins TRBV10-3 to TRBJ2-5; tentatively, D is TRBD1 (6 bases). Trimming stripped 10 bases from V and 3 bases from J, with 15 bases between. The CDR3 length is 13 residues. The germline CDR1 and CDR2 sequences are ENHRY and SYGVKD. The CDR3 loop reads CASQTGGEETQYF. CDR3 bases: TGTGCCAGTCAGACAGGTGGGGAAGAGACCCAGTACTTC.

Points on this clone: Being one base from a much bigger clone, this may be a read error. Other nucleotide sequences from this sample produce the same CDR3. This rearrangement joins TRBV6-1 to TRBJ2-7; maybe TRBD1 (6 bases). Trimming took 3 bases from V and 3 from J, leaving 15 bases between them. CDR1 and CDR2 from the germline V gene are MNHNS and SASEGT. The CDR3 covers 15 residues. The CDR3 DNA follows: TGTGCCAGCAGTGAGGCCCTAGGGGGTAGCTACGAGCAGTACTTC. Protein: CASSEALGGSYEQYF.

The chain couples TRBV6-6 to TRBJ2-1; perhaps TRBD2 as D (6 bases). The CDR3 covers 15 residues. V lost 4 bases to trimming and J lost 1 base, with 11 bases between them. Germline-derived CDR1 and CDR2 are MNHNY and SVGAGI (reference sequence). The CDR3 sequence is CASSSGAPSYNEQFF. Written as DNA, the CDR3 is TGTGCCAGCAGTTCGGGAGCACCATCCTACAATGAGCAGTTCTTC.

The CDR3 region is CASSLIYGYTF. As DNA, the CDR3 is TGTGCCAGCAGTCTGATCTATGGCTACACCTTC. This rearrangement joins TRBV2 to TRBJ1-2; D not certain. Germline CDR1 SNHLY, CDR2 FYNNEI. Trimming removed 5 bases at V and 4 bases at J, with 5 bases between. The CDR3 contains 11 residues.

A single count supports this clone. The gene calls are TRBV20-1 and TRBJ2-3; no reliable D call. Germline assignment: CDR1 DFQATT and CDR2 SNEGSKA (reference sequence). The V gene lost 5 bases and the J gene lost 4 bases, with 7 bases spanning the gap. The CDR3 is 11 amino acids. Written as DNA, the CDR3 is TGCAGTGCTCTTCGGTCAGATACGCAGTATTTT. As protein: CSALRSDTQYF.

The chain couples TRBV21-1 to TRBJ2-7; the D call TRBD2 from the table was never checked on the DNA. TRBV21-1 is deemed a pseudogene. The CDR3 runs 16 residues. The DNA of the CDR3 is TGTGCCAGCAGCAAAACCCTAACTAGCGGGCCCTACGAGCAGTACTTC. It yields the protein CASSKTLTSGPYEQYF.

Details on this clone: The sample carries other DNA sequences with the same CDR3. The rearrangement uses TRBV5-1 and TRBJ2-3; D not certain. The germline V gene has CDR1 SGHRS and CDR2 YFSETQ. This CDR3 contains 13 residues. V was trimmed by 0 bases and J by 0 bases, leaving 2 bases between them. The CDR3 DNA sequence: TGCGCCAGCAGCTTGGACAGCACAGATACGCAGTATTTT. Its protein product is CASSLDSTDTQYF.

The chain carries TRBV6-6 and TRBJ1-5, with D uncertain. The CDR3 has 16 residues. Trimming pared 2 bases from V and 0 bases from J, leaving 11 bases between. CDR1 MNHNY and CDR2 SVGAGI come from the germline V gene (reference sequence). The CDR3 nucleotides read TGTGCCAGCAGTTACAGCAGAAGGAATAGCAATCAGCCCCAGCATTTT. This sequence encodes CASSYSRRNSNQPQHF.

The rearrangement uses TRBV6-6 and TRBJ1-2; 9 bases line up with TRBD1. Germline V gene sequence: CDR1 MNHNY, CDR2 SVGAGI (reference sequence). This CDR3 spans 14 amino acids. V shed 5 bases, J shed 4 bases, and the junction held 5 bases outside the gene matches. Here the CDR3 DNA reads TGTGCCAGCAGTAACAGGGGGCGCACCTATGGCTACACCTTC. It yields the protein CASSNRGRTYGYTF.

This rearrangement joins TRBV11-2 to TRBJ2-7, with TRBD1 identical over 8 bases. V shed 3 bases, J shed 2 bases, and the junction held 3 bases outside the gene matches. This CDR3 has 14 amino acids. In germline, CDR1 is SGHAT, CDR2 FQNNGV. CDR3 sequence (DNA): TGTGCCAGCAGCTTGGACAGGGAAACCTACGAGCAGTACTTC. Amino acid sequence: CASSLDRETYEQYF.

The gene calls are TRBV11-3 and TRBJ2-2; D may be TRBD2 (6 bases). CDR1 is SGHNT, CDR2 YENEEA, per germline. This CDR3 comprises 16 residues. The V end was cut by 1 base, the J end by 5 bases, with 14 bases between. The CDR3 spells CASSLAGESGTGELFF. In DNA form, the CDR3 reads TGTGCCAGCAGCTTAGCGGGAGAGAGTGGTACCGGGGAGCTGTTTTTT.

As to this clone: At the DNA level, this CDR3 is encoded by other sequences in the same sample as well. CDR3 coding DNA: TGTGCCAGCAGCTTGGACAGGGCACAAGAGACCCAGTACTTC. Translating it yields CASSLDRAQETQYF. The chain has TRBV7-3 and TRBJ2-5; 8 bases map to TRBD1. The ends lost 3 bases at V and 2 bases at J; junction bases unmatched: 2. There are 14 residues in the CDR3. Germline CDR1 is SGHTA and CDR2 is FQGTGA.

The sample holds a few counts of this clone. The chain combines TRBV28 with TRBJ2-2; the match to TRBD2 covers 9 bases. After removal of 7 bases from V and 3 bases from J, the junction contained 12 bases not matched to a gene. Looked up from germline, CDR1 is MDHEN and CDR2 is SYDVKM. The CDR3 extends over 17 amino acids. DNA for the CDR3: TGTGCCAGCAAGGGAGATAGACTAGCGGTTGACACCGGGGAGCTGTTTTTT. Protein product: CASKGDRLAVDTGELFF.

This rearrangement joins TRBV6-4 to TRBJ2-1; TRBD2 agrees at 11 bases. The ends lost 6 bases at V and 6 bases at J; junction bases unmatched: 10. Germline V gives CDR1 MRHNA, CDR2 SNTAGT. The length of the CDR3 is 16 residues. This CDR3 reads CASRVVVSGRGNEQFF. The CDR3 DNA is TGTGCCAGCAGAGTGGTCGTTAGCGGGAGGGGCAATGAGCAGTTCTTC.

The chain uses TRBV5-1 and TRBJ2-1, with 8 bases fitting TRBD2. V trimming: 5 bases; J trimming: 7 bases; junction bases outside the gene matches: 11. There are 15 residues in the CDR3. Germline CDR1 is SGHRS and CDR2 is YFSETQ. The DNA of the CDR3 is TGCGCCAGCAGGAGGGTAGCGGGAATGTTGAATGAGCAGTTCTTC. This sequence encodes CASRRVAGMLNEQFF.

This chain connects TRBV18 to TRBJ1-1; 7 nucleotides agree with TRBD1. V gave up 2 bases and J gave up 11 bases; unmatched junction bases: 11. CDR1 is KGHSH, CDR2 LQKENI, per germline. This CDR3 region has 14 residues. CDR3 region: CASSPEGTGDGAFF. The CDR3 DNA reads TGTGCCAGCTCACCAGAGGGAACAGGGGATGGGGCTTTCTTT.